This is a list of T cell receptor beta chains from one sample in a study of neurological immune-mediated disorders. One entry per CDR3 protein results from TCRdb running MiXCR on the 5' RACE reads. The repertoire holds under 35,000 distinct CDR3 sequences, with about an eighth as singletons. Sequencing input: CD4+ T cells from blood. These receptors originate from a female donor with HTLV-1-associated myelopathy (HAM/TSP). CDR3s include the opening cysteine and the closing phenylalanine or tryptophan. Each record gives: J gene, D gene, V gene, clone size, CDR3 DNA, CDR3 protein. The D gene is left open where the match is weak. Size tells how often a clone was seen (once, few, many) or the class of an expanded clone, and some rows leave it out.

TRBJ1-4 - TRBV4-3 many TGCGCCAGCAGCCAGGAACCGCAAGCAACTAATGAAAAACTGTTTTTT CASSQEPQATNEKLFF
TRBJ1-6 TRBD1 TRBV6-2/TRBV6-3 many TGTGCCAGCAGGCCTCTCCGACAGGGGCGGATTTCACCCCTCCACTTT CASRPLRQGRISPLHF
TRBJ2-3 - TRBV20-1 medium-sized TGCAGTGCTAGGCACGGTGTGCGGGGTACAGATACGCAGTATTTT CSARHGVRGTDTQYF
TRBJ2-1 - TRBV24-1 many TGTGCCACCAGTGACCGGGGACAGGGGCAAAGCGGGAGGGCCACCTACAATGAGCAGTTCTTC CATSDRGQGQSGRATYNEQFF
TRBJ1-3 - TRBV20-1 many TGCAGTGCTAGAGGGCCTGGAAACACCATATATTTT CSARGPGNTIYF
TRBJ2-1 - TRBV11-1 many TGTGCCAGCATGAAGGACGAAGACTCCTACAATGAGCAGTTCTTC CASMKDEDSYNEQFF
TRBJ2-7 TRBD2 TRBV6-5 many TGTGCCAGCAGGATAGGGACTAGCGGGAATTACGAGCAGTACTTC CASRIGTSGNYEQYF
TRBJ2-1 TRBD2 TRBV5-1 many TGCGCCAGCAGCTTGGGTCTAGCGGGAGGGTTCAATGAGCAGTTCTTC CASSLGLAGGFNEQFF
TRBJ2-5 TRBD2 TRBV14 medium-sized TGTGCCAGCAGCCAAGATTCAAGCGGGGTTCGAGAGACCCAGTACTTC CASSQDSSGVRETQYF
TRBJ2-2 - TRBV5-1 many TGCGCCAGCAGCTTGAGTTTGACAGCTAACACCGGGGAGCTGTTTTTT CASSLSLTANTGELFF
TRBJ2-7 - TRBV5-1 many TGCGCCAGCAGCTTGGCCTCAGATTACGAGCAGTACTTC CASSLASDYEQYF
TRBJ2-2 TRBD1 TRBV7-9 many TGTGCCAGCAGTATGGGGACAGCCACCGGGGAGCTGTTTTTT CASSMGTATGELFF
TRBJ1-5 TRBD1 TRBV5-1 many TGCGCCAGCAGCCGTACAGGGGATGGGGATCAGCCCCAGCATTTT CASSRTGDGDQPQHF
TRBJ2-1 - TRBV20-1 many TGCAGTGCCGCGAGGACAACCTCGAGCTCCTACAATGAGCAGTTCTTC CSAARTTSSSYNEQFF
TRBJ2-1 - TRBV7-8 many TGTGCCAGCAGCTTGTCGGACGTATGGCCCAATGAAGAGCAGTTCTTC CASSLSDVWPNEEQFF
TRBJ2-3 TRBD2 TRBV7-2 many TGTGCCAGCAGCTCGCCTCTAGCGGGAGTCACAGATACGCAGTATTTT CASSSPLAGVTDTQYF
TRBJ2-1 TRBD2 TRBV4-2 many TGTGCCAGCAGCCGCTCTAGCGGGGCATACAATGAGCAGTTCTTC CASSRSSGAYNEQFF
TRBJ2-1 TRBD1 TRBV20-1 many TGCAGTGCACCGGGGACAGGGGGAGTGGGTGAGCAGTTCTTC CSAPGTGGVGEQFF
TRBJ2-2 - TRBV20-1 many TGCAGTGCTAGAGATTACGAAAGCACCGGGGAGCTGTTTTTT CSARDYESTGELFF
TRBJ1-1 - TRBV30 - TGTGCCTGGAGTGTAGACGGGGATGAAGCTTTCTTT CAWSVDGDEAFF
TRBJ2-1 TRBD1 TRBV7-2 many TGTGCCAGCAGCTTGGACAGGGGGGGTAATGAGCAGTTCTTC CASSLDRGGNEQFF
TRBJ1-2 TRBD1 TRBV20-1 many TGCAGTGCTAGAGGCCCCATGGACAGGGACTATGGCTACACCTTC CSARGPMDRDYGYTF
TRBJ2-2 - TRBV10-2 - TGCGCCAGCAACACAGGGACTGGGGAGCTGTTTTTT CASNTGTGELFF
TRBJ1-5 - TRBV4-2 many TGTGCCAGCAGCCAATTGGGACGAGACAATCAGCCCCAGCATTTT CASSQLGRDNQPQHF
TRBJ1-2 - TRBV6-5 many TGTGCCAGCAGTCGGTCGGGGGACTATGGCTACACCTTC CASSRSGDYGYTF
TRBJ1-1 - TRBV2 few TGTGCCAGCAGTGTTCAGAACACTGAAGCTTTCTTT CASSVQNTEAFF
TRBJ2-3 - TRBV20-1 many TGCAGTGCTAGTCGGCCGGCGGCCCCCAGCACAGATACGCAGTATTTT CSASRPAAPSTDTQYF
TRBJ2-1 - TRBV30 many TGTGCCTGGAGTGCCCTCAATGAGCAGTTCTTC CAWSALNEQFF
TRBJ2-2 - TRBV6-1 many TGTGCCAGCAGTGAATCCCCCAGGGTCGGGGAGCTGTTTTTT CASSESPRVGELFF